The T cell receptor (beta chain) under discussion was sequenced for a study of shared clonotypes between healthy human individuals. Some clones are missing from TCRdb's copy, which holds only in-frame ones; the method was immunoSEQ multiplex PCR. The profile shows a few million clones, just over 90% of them singletons. Per germline, CDR1 SGHVS and CDR2 FNYEAQ. Trimming shortened V by 7 bases and J by 7 bases, and 13 bases separated the two germline ends. The CDR3 is 13 amino acids. V and J are TRBV7-6 and TRBJ2-2; D gene ambiguous. The sample comprised naive CD4+ T cells sorted from blood. Noted subset: CD45RA+ positively selected. The receptor was derived from a man between 18 and 29 years old in good health. In nucleotides, the CDR3 is TGTGCCAGCACCTCAGCATCGGTCGGGGAGCTGTTTTTT. Translating it yields CASTSASVGELFF. Based on the CDR3 plus reference TRBV7-6 and TRBJ2-2, the full variable domain is GAGVSQSPRYKVTKRGQDVALRCDPISGHVSLYWYRQALGQGPEFLTYFNYEAQQDKSGLPNDRFSAERPEGSISTLTIQRTEQRDSAMYRCASTSASVGELFFGEGSRLTVL.